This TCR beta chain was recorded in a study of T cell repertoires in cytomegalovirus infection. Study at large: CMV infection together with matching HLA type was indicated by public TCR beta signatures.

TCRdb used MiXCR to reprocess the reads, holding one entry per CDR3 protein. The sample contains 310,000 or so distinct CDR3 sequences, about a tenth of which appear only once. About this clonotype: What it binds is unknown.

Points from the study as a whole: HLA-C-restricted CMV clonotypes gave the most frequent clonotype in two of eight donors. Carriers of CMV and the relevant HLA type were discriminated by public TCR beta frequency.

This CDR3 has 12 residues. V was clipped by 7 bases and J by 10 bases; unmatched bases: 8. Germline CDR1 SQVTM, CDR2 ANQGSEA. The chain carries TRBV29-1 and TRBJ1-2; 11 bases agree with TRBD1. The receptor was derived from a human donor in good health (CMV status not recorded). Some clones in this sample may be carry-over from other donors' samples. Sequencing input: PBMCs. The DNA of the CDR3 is TGCAGCGGAAAGGGACAGGGGGTGACCTACACCTTC. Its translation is CSGKGQGVTYTF. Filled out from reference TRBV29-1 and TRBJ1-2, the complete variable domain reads SAVISQKPSRDICQRGTSLTIQCQVDSQVTMMFWYRQQPGQSLTLIATANQGSEATYESGFVIDKFPISRPNLTFSTLTVSNMSPEDSSIYLCSGKGQGVTYTFGSGTRLTVV.